This T cell receptor (beta chain) originates from a study of graft-versus-host responses after intestinal transplantation (dated by TCRdb to about 2021). Turning to the overall study: Recipients received multivisceral, liver-intestinal, or isolated intestinal transplants. A peak of at least 4% donor T cells among recipient peripheral blood mononuclear cells was the definition used for donor T cell macrochimerism. Anti-thymocyte globulin induction was given to all recipients, followed by maintenance tacrolimus and steroids for two to four years. Instead of going to the commercial service, samples from a few later patients were sequenced in-house on an Illumina MiSeq and processed with MiXCR. The cohort enrolled about 23 intestinal transplant recipients, one of whom was a retransplant, and a few patients without pretransplant specimens were excluded. Alloreactive clones were identified by sequencing pre-transplant mixed lymphocyte reaction products and comparing them with unstimulated pre-transplant donor and recipient T cells. Bulk TCR-beta CDR3 sequencing was used to track graft-versus-host and host-versus-graft alloreactive T cell clones in the graft, circulation and bone marrow after intestinal transplantation.

Points on this clone: This receptor's antigen is unknown. No much larger clonotype is one base removed from it; base qualities were not supplied.

Overall study outcomes, separate from this receptor: Peak levels of circulating GvH clones were associated with declines in HvG clones early after transplant. GvH clones were found in recipient bone marrow, and some of the GvH clones appeared earlier in ileal mucosa or blood, which is consistent with an intestinal mucosal origin. The relatively low number and heterogeneity of intestinal transplant patients limited the conclusions. In patients with donor T cell macrochimerism, the allografts had high GvH to HvG T cell clonal ratios.

The CDR3 measures 17 amino acids from cysteine to phenylalanine. Here the CDR3 DNA is all that survives: 51 bases in frame from base 1. CDR1 SGHTA and CDR2 FQGNSA were looked up in the germline V gene. Clipping removes 5 bases from V and 1 base from J, with 7 as the unmatched junction base count. Libraries were built with the immunoSEQ multiplex PCR assay. For most patients, genomic DNA was isolated with the Qiagen DNeasy Blood and Tissue Kit and sent frozen to Adaptive Biotechnologies for TCR sequencing. For most patients, high-throughput TCR-beta CDR3 sequencing of genomic DNA was performed by Adaptive Biotechnologies. In the original analysis: Adaptive's ImmunoSEQ software supplied the TCR sequencing data for around 19 patients, while MiXCR and VDJtools were used to process three other patients. To correct CD4 versus CD8 sorting errors, any sequence found in both subsets at a frequency ratio below 5:1 was removed. CDR3 nucleotide sequences shared by donor and recipient were removed because the origin of these sequences could not be assigned. At least 2-fold expansion over unstimulated cells and a minimum CFSE-low frequency of 0.002% (template counts) or 0.001% (read counts) were required for clones to be classified as alloreactive. Mappable clones were those detected in sequenced pre-transplant spleen, lymph node, or MLR CFSE-low populations of the donor or recipient. Cumulative frequency of alloreactive clones was calculated as a percentage of all sequences weighted by copy number. TCRdb's version of the immuneACCESS table is confined to in-frame rearrangements and falls short of the full clone set. An unresolved V gene accounts for under half of the shortfall where checked; the remainder is of unknown origin. The V and J calls and clone size come from that table; D and trimming were worked out from the DNA. The sample records 75,000 to 100,000 clones, 80% to 95% of which are singletons. 0.15% to 0.2% of the sample rests with the top ten.

The sample's time point label is to be understood as: cells obtained before transplantation from donor or recipient. CD3+CD4+ and CD3+CD8+ populations were FACS-sorted from unstimulated pre-transplant donor and recipient cells taken from spleen or lymph nodes. The sequencing here drew on unstimulated CD4+ T cells sorted from spleen or lymph node cells, taken before intestinal transplant. The V and J genes are TRBV7-2 and TRBJ1-6; TRBD1 lines up with 8 middle nucleotides. This TCR was recovered from a human donor who received an intestinal transplant. The CDR3 is CASSPRTGRSYNSPLHF. At the DNA level, the sequence is TGTGCCAGCAGCCCCCGGACAGGGAGGTCCTATAATTCACCCCTCCACTTT.